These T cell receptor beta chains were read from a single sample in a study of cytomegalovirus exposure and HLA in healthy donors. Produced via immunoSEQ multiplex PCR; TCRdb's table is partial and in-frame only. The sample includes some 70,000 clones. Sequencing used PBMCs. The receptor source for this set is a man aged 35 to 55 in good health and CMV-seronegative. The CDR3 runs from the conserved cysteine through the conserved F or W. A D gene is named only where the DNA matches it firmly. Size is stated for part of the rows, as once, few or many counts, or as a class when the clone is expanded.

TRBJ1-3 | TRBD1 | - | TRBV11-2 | TGTGCCAGCAGTCTTCGACAGGGAGGAAACACCATATATTTT | CASSLRQGGNTIYF
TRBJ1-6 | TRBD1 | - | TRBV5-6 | TGTGCCACCGGACAGGGGACCGGGAGTATTAATTCACCCCTCCACTTT | CATGQGTGSINSPLHF
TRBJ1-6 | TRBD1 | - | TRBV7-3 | TGTGCCAGCAGCCTGGGACAGGGCGGTTCACCCCTCCACTTT | CASSLGQGGSPLHF
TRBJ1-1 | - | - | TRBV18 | TGTGCCAGCTCACCGGGGGCGAGGACTGAAGCTTTCTTT | CASSPGARTEAFF
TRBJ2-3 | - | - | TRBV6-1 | TGTGCCAGCCACAGGGGGGGCGCAGATACGCAGTATTTT | CASHRGGADTQYF
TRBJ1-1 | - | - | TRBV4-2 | TGTGCCAGCAGACAAGCGTACAGGGTGGACACTGAAGCTTTCTTT | CASRQAYRVDTEAFF
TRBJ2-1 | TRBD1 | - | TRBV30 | TGTGCCTGGAGGGGGACAGGGGGTACCCTAGGGCAGTTCTTC | CAWRGTGGTLGQFF
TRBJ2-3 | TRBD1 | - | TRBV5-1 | TGCGCCAGCAGCAGCGGACAGGCCGGAGATACGCAGTATTTT | CASSSGQAGDTQYF
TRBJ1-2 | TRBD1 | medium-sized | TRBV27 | TGTGCCAGCAGTGCCCAGGACAGGTCAAGGGGCTACACCTTC | CASSAQDRSRGYTF
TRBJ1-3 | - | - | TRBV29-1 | TGCAGCATTGAAGCAGACTCTGGAAACACCATATATTTT | CSIEADSGNTIYF
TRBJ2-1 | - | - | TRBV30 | TGTGCCTGGACCCAAAACAATGAGCAGTTCTTC | CAWTQNNEQFF
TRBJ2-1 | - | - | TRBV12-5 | TGTGCTAGTGGCCTTAACAGCAATGAGCAGTTCTTC | CASGLNSNEQFF
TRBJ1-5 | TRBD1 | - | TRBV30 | TGTGCCTTTACAGGGGAGGAACAGCCCCAGCATTTT | CAFTGEEQPQHF
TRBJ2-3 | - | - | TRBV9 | TGTGCCAGCAGCGTACGTGCCTCACAGGGATCGGATACGCAGTATTTT | CASSVRASQGSDTQYF
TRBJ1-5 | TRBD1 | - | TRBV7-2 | TGTGCCAGCAGCTTAGAAGGGGGCGCGACTCAGCCCCAGCATTTT | CASSLEGGATQPQHF
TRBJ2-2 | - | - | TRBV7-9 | TGTGCCAGCAGCCCGGACCCAAGAGGGCCTAACACCGGGGAGCTGTTTTTT | CASSPDPRGPNTGELFF
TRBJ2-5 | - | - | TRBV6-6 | TGTGCCAGCAGCTTATCTCTGGAGACCCAGTACTTC | CASSLSLETQYF
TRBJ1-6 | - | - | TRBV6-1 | TGTGCCAGCAGTGAAGGGATTAGGGGTAATTCACCCCTCCACTTT | CASSEGIRGNSPLHF
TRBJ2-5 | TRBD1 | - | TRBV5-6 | TGTGCCAGCAGCCACCCAGGGGGCGAGGAGACCCAGTACTTC | CASSHPGGEETQYF
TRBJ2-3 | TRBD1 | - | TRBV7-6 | TGTGCCAGCAGCTTAGAAGGACAGGGCTACACAGATACGCAGTATTTT | CASSLEGQGYTDTQYF
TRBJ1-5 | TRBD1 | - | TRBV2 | TGTGCCAGCAGTGAGCGACAGGGGGGTTGGGGCAATCAGCCCCAGCATTTT | CASSERQGGWGNQPQHF